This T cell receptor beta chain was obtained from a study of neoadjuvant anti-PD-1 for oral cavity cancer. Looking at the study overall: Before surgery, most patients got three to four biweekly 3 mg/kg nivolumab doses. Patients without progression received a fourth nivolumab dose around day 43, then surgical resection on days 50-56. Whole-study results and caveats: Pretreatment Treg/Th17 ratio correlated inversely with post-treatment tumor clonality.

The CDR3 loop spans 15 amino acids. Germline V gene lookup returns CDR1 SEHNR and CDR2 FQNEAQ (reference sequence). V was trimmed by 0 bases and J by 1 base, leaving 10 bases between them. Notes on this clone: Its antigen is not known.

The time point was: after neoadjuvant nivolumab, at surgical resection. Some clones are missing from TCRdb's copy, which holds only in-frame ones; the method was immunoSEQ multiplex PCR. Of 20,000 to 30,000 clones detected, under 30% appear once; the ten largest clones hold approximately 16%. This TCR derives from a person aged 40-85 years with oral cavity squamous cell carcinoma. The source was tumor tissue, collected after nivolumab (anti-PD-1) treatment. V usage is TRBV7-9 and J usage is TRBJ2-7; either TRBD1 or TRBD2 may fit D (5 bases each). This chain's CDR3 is CASSLAGTESYEQYF. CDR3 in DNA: TGTGCCAGCAGCTTAGCCGGGACGGAGTCCTACGAGCAGTACTTC.